Presented here are 13 T cell receptor beta chains from one specimen sequenced in a study of memory CD4+ T cells and cytomegalovirus serostatus. Sequencing was performed with immunoSEQ multiplex PCR; in TCRdb, only in-frame clones are kept and a portion is missing. The data hold 61,000 or so clones, with over 60% observed a single time. The sort gate was single viable CD3+CD4+CD8-CD45RO+ cells for memory CD4+ T cells. Specimen: memory CD4+ T cells from blood. The source is an adult in good health and CMV-seronegative. Some clones in this sample may be carry-over from other donors' samples.

The chain couples TRBV9 to TRBJ2-3; TRBD1 agrees at 10 bases. Germline V lookup: CDR1 SGDLS, CDR2 YYNGEE. The CDR3 runs 13 residues. V dropped 7 bases and J dropped 4; count of bases not matched to a gene: 3. The CDR3: CASRDRGSDTQYF. CDR3 DNA: TGTGCCAGCCGGGACAGGGGTTCAGATACGCAGTATTTT.

J is TRBJ1-2 and V is TRBV4-2; TRBD1 might be the D (5 bases). There are 17 residues in the CDR3. The V end was cut by 0 bases, the J end by 6 bases, with 20 bases between. Germline V gene lookup returns CDR1 LGHNA and CDR2 YNFKEQ. The CDR3 spells CASSQDAGMGPRNGYTF. DNA for the CDR3: TGTGCCAGCAGCCAAGATGCGGGTATGGGACCTCGAAATGGCTACACCTTC.

A few counts support this clone. This chain joins TRBV5-6 and TRBJ2-6; D ambiguous. CDR3 length: 17 residues. The V and J ends lost 4 bases and 4 bases respectively, with 18 bases between them. Germline V gene lookup returns CDR1 SGHDT and CDR2 YYEEEE. The CDR3 sequence is CASSLNFRVGGANVLTF. The CDR3 DNA follows: TGTGCCAGCAGCCTAAACTTCCGTGTGGGCGGGGCCAACGTCCTGACTTTC.

This clone was detected only a few times. The chain recombines TRBV11-2 with TRBJ2-3; no firm D call. Per germline, CDR1 SGHAT and CDR2 FQNNGV. The CDR3 consists of 17 residues. The germline V and J ends were trimmed by 5 bases and 0 bases, with 18 bases remaining between them. CDR3 DNA: TGTGCCAGCAGCCGCCTCCTTCCTCAGACCAGCACAGATACGCAGTATTTT. Protein sequence: CASSRLLPQTSTDTQYF.

The chain is built from TRBV4-3 and TRBJ2-1, with D maybe TRBD2 (5 bases). The V end lost 3 bases, the J end lost 8 bases, and 11 bases lay between the germline ends. Germline CDR1 is LGHNA and CDR2 is YSLEER. This CDR3 comprises 13 residues. This CDR3 reads CASSHSPGDEQFF. CDR3 bases: TGCGCCAGCAGCCACTCACCCGGGGATGAGCAGTTCTTC.

The chain employs TRBV4-3 and TRBJ2-2; 14 bases line up with TRBD2. V lost 0 bases, J lost 4 bases, and 4 bases stayed unmatched. Looked up from germline, CDR1 is LGHNA and CDR2 is YSLEER. CDR3 length equals 18 residues. CDR3 bases: TGCGCCAGCAGCCAAGACCGACTAGCGGGGGGGCTCACCGGGGAGCTGTTTTTT. Its translation: CASSQDRLAGGLTGELFF.

The genes are TRBV27 and TRBJ1-2; tentative D call: TRBD1 (6 bases). Germline CDR1 is MNHEY and CDR2 is SMNVEV (reference sequence). Trimming removed 4 bases from V and 4 bases from J, with 13 bases in between. The CDR3 length is 14 residues. The CDR3 loop reads CASSSDQGIYGYTF. The CDR3 DNA is TGTGCCAGCAGTTCAGACCAGGGGATCTATGGCTACACCTTC.

This clone was counted a single time. The CDR3 is CASSSGPTPYNSPLHF. DNA for the CDR3: TGTGCCAGCAGTTCGGGCCCTACCCCTTATAATTCACCCCTCCACTTT. The gene calls are TRBV6-5 and TRBJ1-6; D gene ambiguous. The CDR3 consists of 16 residues. Germline CDR1 MNHEY, CDR2 SVGAGI. Between the trimmed V and J ends, which lost 4 bases and 4 bases, there was a span of 14 bases.

This chain joins TRBV7-6 and TRBJ1-2; D is perhaps TRBD1 (6 bases). Trimming removed 5 bases at V and 2 bases at J, with 15 bases between. This CDR3 spans 15 amino acids. Germline V lookup: CDR1 SGHVS, CDR2 FNYEAQ. The CDR3 protein is CASSAQQGLNYGYTF. The CDR3 DNA is TGTGCCAGCAGCGCGCAACAGGGCCTAAACTATGGCTACACCTTC. Full variable domain (remainder filled in from reference TRBV7-6 and TRBJ1-2): GAGVSQSPRYKVTKRGQDVALRCDPISGHVSLYWYRQALGQGPEFLTYFNYEAQQDKSGLPNDRFSAERPEGSISTLTIQRTEQRDSAMYRCASSAQQGLNYGYTFGSGTRLTVV.

The chain recombines TRBV5-6 with TRBJ2-7; D remains unclear. V was cut by 2 bases and J by 7 bases, with 22 bases left in between. The germline gives CDR1 SGHDT, CDR2 YYEEEE. This CDR3 contains 16 residues. Here the CDR3 DNA reads TGTGCCAGCAGCTTCGAATTCTCGACAACTATGGGGGAGCAGTACTTC. Amino acid sequence: CASSFEFSTTMGEQYF.

This rearrangement joins TRBV28 to TRBJ2-7; 12 nucleotides match TRBD2. The CDR3 sequence is 15 residues long. V trimming: 6 bases; J trimming: 5 bases; junction bases outside the gene matches: 8. Looked up from germline, CDR1 is MDHEN and CDR2 is SYDVKM. For the CDR3, the DNA is TGTGCCAGCAGGCTAGCGGGAGGGCTGTACCACGAGCAGTACTTC. This encodes CASRLAGGLYHEQYF.

The chain uses TRBV11-2 and TRBJ2-7, with 12 bases identical to TRBD2. Looked up from germline, CDR1 is SGHAT and CDR2 is FQNNGV. The CDR3 covers 16 residues. Trimming cost V 6 bases and J 6 bases; bases outside gene matches: 12. Written as DNA, the CDR3 is TGTGCCAGCAGTCTGGATCCGGGACTAGCGGGCCTCGAGCAGTACTTC. Its translation is CASSLDPGLAGLEQYF.

The chain uses TRBV9 and TRBJ1-3; a weak D match, TRBD1 (6 bases). This CDR3 comprises 14 residues. V was shortened by 2 bases and J by 8 bases, with 14 bases between the two germline ends. Germline CDR1 is SGDLS and CDR2 is YYNGEE. CDR3: CASSVDSYGDTIYF. The CDR3 nucleotides read TGTGCCAGCAGCGTGGACAGCTATGGTGACACCATATATTTT.